What follows is one TCR beta chain and its context. This entry belongs to a study of Ad26.COV2.S vaccination and SARS-CoV-2 variants. Germline lookup yields CDR1 SGHNT and CDR2 YYREEE (reference sequence). This CDR3 has 14 amino acids. V was trimmed by 0 bases and J by 4 bases, leaving 11 bases between them. Only in-frame clones appear in the TCRdb table, and some are missing; sequencing was by immunoSEQ multiplex PCR. The data show 350,000 to 500,000 clones, with 90% seen just once and around 4.2% held by the top ten. As to treatment: 19 received Ad26.COV2.S at low or high dose, single or two shots; about 5 received placebo; per-sample allocation not given. After the first vaccine or placebo injection, samples were drawn on day 63.

The sample was peripheral blood, taken in a trial of Ad26.COV2.S vaccine versus placebo. The chain employs TRBV5-4 and TRBJ2-7, with TRBD2 as a possible D gene (5 bases). This receptor was obtained from a person between 18 and 65 years old who received the Ad26.COV2.S COVID-19 vaccine or a placebo. CDR3 nucleotides: TGTGCCAGCAGCTTGGGAGGTACGGGGTACGAGCAGTACTTC. Translated, it gives CASSLGGTGYEQYF.